A selection of T cell receptor beta chains follows, all from one sample in a study of cytomegalovirus exposure and HLA in healthy donors. Using immunoSEQ multiplex PCR, the repertoire was profiled, and TCRdb retains in-frame clones only, with some absent. The table lists roughly 120,000 clones, 73% of them singletons. Sequenced input: PBMCs. The receptors originated from a man between 60 and 75 years old in good health and CMV-seropositive. Each CDR3 is given with its conserved first and last residue. A D gene is named only where the DNA matches it firmly. Clone size is stated in some rows and not others, as once, few, many or a class when expanded.

>-|TRBV5-4|TRBD2|TRBJ2-7
CASSLGSPGGTPEQYF
TGTGCCAGCAGCTTGGGATCCCCGGGGGGGACGCCCGAGCAGTACTTC
>-|TRBV2|TRBD2|TRBJ2-3
CASRDYPSTDTQYF
TGTGCCAGCCGGGACTACCCTAGCACAGATACGCAGTATTTT
>-|TRBV7-2|-|TRBJ1-1
CASSLDRQAREAFF
TGTGCCAGCAGCTTAGATAGACAGGCCCGTGAAGCTTTCTTT
>-|TRBV27|TRBD1|TRBJ2-1
CASAGYKDRAVNEQFF
TGTGCCAGCGCCGGCTATAAGGACAGGGCGGTAAATGAGCAGTTCTTC
>-|TRBV18|-|TRBJ1-1
CASSTGPTEAFF
TGTGCCAGCTCAACAGGGCCTACTGAAGCTTTCTTT
>-|TRBV6-1|-|TRBJ1-6
CASSEGGGGQGVSPLHF
TGTGCCAGCAGTGAAGGTGGGGGGGGGCAGGGAGTTTCACCCCTCCACTTT
>-|TRBV7-3|TRBD2|TRBJ2-1
CASTQGSGIGEQFF
TGTGCCAGCACCCAAGGAAGCGGGATCGGTGAGCAGTTCTTC
>-|TRBV28|TRBD2|TRBJ2-1
CASRISGGLYNEQFF
TGTGCCAGCAGGATAAGCGGGGGCCTATACAATGAGCAGTTCTTC
>-|TRBV6-5|TRBD1|TRBJ1-2
CASSRQGRDGYTF
TGTGCCAGCAGCCGACAGGGGAGAGATGGCTACACCTTC
>-|TRBV5-1|-|TRBJ1-1
CASSLQTGPRIEAFF
TGCGCCAGCAGCTTGCAAACAGGGCCCCGGATCGAAGCTTTCTTT
>-|TRBV2|-|TRBJ1-5
CASSERQGLQPQHF
TGTGCCAGCAGTGAACGGCAGGGGCTTCAGCCCCAGCATTTT
>few|TRBV10-2|-|TRBJ1-1
CASRVQGNTEAFF
TGCGCCAGCAGGGTACAGGGGAACACTGAAGCTTTCTTT
>-|TRBV7-9|-|TRBJ2-2
CGVQSTNTGELFF
TGTGGCGTACAGAGTACGAACACCGGGGAGCTGTTTTTT